The rows below give T cell receptor beta chains drawn from one sample of a study of cytomegalovirus exposure and HLA in healthy donors. Measured with immunoSEQ multiplex PCR; TCRdb has only the in-frame clones, and not every one. Of hundreds of thousands of clones detected, approximately 80% appear once; the ten largest clones hold 2.9%. The sample consisted of PBMCs. The source is a man aged 25-40 years in good health and CMV-seronegative. The CDR3 runs from the conserved cysteine through the conserved F or W. Each record gives: clone size, J gene, V gene, CDR3 protein. Not every row has a clone size; where given, it reads once, few, many or a size class.

- TRBJ1-1 TRBV27 CASSGTGYTEAFF
- TRBJ2-3 TRBV27 CASSLGQGRDTQYF
few TRBJ1-6 TRBV2 CASSEGQPPLHF
- TRBJ1-1 TRBV18 CASSPPRGIFEAFF
- TRBJ2-5 TRBV4-3 CASSPGEKETQYF
- TRBJ1-1 TRBV29-1 CSVRGTEAFF
- TRBJ2-5 TRBV6-5 CASSLRDRGQETQYF
- TRBJ2-7 TRBV6-5 CASSYSQGSSSYEQYF
- TRBJ2-5 TRBV19 CASSTWTGAPQETQYF
- TRBJ1-5 TRBV4-3 CASSQDLWDSFPNQPQHF
- TRBJ1-1 TRBV7-8 CASSLFGYGNTEAFF
- TRBJ1-4 TRBV7-9 CASSFEGDNEKLFF
few TRBJ2-1 TRBV19 CASSTNWDLTPYNEQFF
few TRBJ1-1 TRBV6-1 CASSENPWRGSNTEAFF
- TRBJ2-1 TRBV7-2 CASSSTLAGYYNEQFF
- TRBJ2-1 TRBV18 CASSPHRDSYNEQFF
- TRBJ1-2 TRBV5-6 CASSSMGGQLTYGYTF
- TRBJ2-7 TRBV5-1 CASSADRDRLSYEQYF
once TRBJ2-6 TRBV15 CATKQGGGASVLTF
- TRBJ1-4 TRBV4-1 CASSQAPVSNEKLFF
- TRBJ1-2 TRBV29-1 CSAGAQGAGGYTF
- TRBJ1-4 TRBV7-8 CASSSQGSTNEKLFF
- TRBJ1-4 TRBV28 CASSRQGADKLFF
- TRBJ2-1 TRBV5-1 CASSITLAGGANEQFF
- TRBJ2-1 TRBV2 CASSDTQGAYNEQFF
- TRBJ1-2 TRBV28 CASSGGGAASYGYTF
- TRBJ2-1 TRBV4-3 CASSQGAGGLYEQFF
once TRBJ2-4 TRBV10-3 CAISEAGSNIQYF
- TRBJ2-1 TRBV6-6 CASSSTGYEQFF
- TRBJ2-5 TRBV5-4 CASRDRDRGGETQYF
- TRBJ2-5 TRBV5-1 CASSADRGPETQYF
- TRBJ1-1 TRBV2 CASSDGVDTEAFF
once TRBJ2-7 TRBV7-8 CASREGTGHVEQYF
- TRBJ2-3 TRBV28 CASSLVAGGADTQYF
once TRBJ1-4 TRBV5-6 CASSTRTVVGEKLFF
once TRBJ1-3 TRBV7-9 CASSLTGSSSGNTIYF
- TRBJ2-1 TRBV14 CASSQEASGGQFF
- TRBJ2-3 TRBV5-1 CASSTETANTDTQYF
- TRBJ2-3 TRBV7-2 CASSLELAGGGDTQYF
- TRBJ1-3 TRBV29-1 CSVSTGNTIYF
- TRBJ2-3 TRBV13 CASSSQVAGTDTQYF
- TRBJ2-7 TRBV28 CASSSLRDREAYEQYF
- TRBJ1-4 TRBV18 CASSPDRGEKLFF
- TRBJ1-4 TRBV28 CASRSVNEKLFF
- TRBJ1-1 TRBV2 CASSVTENTEAFF
- TRBJ2-5 TRBV5-5 CASSLAGLAEGETQYF
- TRBJ2-1 TRBV5-4 CASSGGGGAAFDEQFF
once TRBJ2-3 TRBV10-1 CARTPGLKRTDTQYF
- TRBJ1-5 TRBV28 CASSPRGPQHF
- TRBJ2-6 TRBV11-2 CASSLGGQGASGANVLTF
- TRBJ2-7 TRBV28 CASSLSDPRYEQYF
once TRBJ1-4 TRBV9 CASSARGDQINEKLFF
- TRBJ2-3 TRBV11-2 CASSLVAGGAGDTQYF
- TRBJ2-7 TRBV5-1 CASSLATAPYEQYF
- TRBJ1-5 TRBV27 CASSFYGQGTEPQHF